A selection of T cell receptor beta chains follows, all from one sample in a study of blood T cells in healthy people across ages. One entry per CDR3 protein, called by TCRdb with MiXCR from the 5' RACE reads. The sample shows around 800,000 distinct CDR3 sequences, 62% of them seen only once. Sequencing input: blood. The receptors originated from a man between 25 and 39 years old in good health. CDR3s include the opening cysteine and the closing phenylalanine or tryptophan. A D gene is named only where the DNA matches it firmly. Only some rows state a clone size, as once, few, many or a class for expanded clones.

d_call j_call v_call clone_size cdr3_aa cdr3_nt
- TRBJ2-5 TRBV7-3 - CASSRSSEQYF TGTGCCAGCAGCCGAAGCAGTGAGCAGTACTTC
- TRBJ2-2 TRBV29-1 - CSTTRGSGELFF TGCAGCACCACCAGGGGATCCGGGGAGCTGTTTTTT
TRBD1 TRBJ1-2 TRBV7-2 few CASRQGPYGYTF TGTGCCTCAAGACAGGGACCCTATGGCTACACCTTC
- TRBJ2-7 TRBV20-1 - CSARLPLGPTDEQYF TGCAGTGCTAGACTACCCCTTGGCCCGACCGATGAGCAGTACTTC
- TRBJ2-3 TRBV20-1 - CSALDGDTQYF TGCAGTGCTCTTGACGGAGATACGCAGTATTTT
TRBD1 TRBJ2-1 TRBV15 - CATSRYPPGQGIDEQFF TGTGCCACCAGCAGATATCCCCCGGGACAGGGAATCGATGAGCAGTTCTTC
- TRBJ1-1 TRBV6-6 - CASSYSKVRDTEAFF TGTGCCAGCAGTTACTCTAAGGTCAGGGACACTGAAGCTTTCTTT
- TRBJ1-2 TRBV5-1 - CASGLEVFRDYGYTF TGCGCCAGCGGCTTGGAAGTGTTTCGGGACTATGGCTACACCTTC
TRBD1 TRBJ1-5 TRBV12-3/TRBV12-4 few CASSLWTGSDQPQHF TGTGCCAGCAGTCTATGGACAGGGAGTGATCAGCCCCAGCATTTT
- TRBJ1-4 TRBV29-1 - CSVGQTPDEKLFF TGCAGCGTTGGGCAGACTCCCGACGAAAAACTGTTTTTT
- TRBJ2-7 TRBV12-3/TRBV12-4 - CASSLEDRAGVGDEQYF TGTGCCAGCAGTTTAGAAGACAGGGCGGGGGTCGGGGACGAGCAGTACTTC
TRBD1 TRBJ2-7 TRBV6-5 - CASSWGQSPSYEQYF TGTGCCAGCAGTTGGGGACAGTCCCCCTCCTACGAGCAGTACTTC
- TRBJ2-3 TRBV12-3/TRBV12-4 few CASSDWEDTQYF TGTGCCAGCAGTGACTGGGAAGATACGCAGTATTTT
TRBD2 TRBJ2-1 TRBV12-3/TRBV12-4 - CASSFPLAGGYNERFF TGTGCCAGCAGTTTTCCTCTAGCGGGGGGATACAATGAGCGGTTCTTC
TRBD2 TRBJ2-6 TRBV11-2 - CASSLPRKGTSGETGANVLTF TGTGCCAGCAGCTTACCTCGAAAAGGGACTAGCGGGGAAACTGGGGCCAACGTCCTGACTTTC